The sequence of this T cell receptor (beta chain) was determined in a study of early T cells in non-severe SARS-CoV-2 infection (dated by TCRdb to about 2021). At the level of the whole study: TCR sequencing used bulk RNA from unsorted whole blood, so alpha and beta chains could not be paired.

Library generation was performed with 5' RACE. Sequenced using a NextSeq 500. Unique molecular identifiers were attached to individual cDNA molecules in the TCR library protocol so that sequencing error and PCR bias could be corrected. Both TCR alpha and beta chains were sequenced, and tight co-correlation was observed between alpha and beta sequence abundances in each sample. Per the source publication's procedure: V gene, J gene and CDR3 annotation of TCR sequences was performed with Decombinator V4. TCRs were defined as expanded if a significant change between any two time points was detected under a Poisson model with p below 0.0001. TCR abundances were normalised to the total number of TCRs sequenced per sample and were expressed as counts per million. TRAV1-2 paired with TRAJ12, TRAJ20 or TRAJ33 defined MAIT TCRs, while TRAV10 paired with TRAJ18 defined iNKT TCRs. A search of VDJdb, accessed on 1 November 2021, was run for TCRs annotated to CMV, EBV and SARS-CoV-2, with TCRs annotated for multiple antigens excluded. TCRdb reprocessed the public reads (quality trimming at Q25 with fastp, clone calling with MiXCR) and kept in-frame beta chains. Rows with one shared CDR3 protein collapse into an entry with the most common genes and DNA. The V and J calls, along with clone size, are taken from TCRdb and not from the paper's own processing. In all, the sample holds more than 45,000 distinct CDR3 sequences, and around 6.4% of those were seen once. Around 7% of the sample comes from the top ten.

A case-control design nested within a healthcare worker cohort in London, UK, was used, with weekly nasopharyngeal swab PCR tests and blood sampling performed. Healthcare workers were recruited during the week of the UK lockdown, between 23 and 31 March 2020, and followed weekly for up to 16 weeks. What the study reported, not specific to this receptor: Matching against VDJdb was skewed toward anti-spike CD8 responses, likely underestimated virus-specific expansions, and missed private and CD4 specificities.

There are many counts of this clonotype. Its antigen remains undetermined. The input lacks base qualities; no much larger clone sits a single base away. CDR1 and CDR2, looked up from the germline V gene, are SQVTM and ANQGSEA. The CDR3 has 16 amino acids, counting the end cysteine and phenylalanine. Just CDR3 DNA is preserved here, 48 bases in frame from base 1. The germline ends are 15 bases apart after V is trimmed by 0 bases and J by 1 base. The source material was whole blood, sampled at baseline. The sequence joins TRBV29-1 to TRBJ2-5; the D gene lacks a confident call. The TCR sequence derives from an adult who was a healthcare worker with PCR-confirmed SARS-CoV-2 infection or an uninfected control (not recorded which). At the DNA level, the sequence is TGCAGCGTTGAAGATCTGACGTGGATCGGCCAAGAGACCCAGTACTTC. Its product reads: CSVEDLTWIGQETQYF.